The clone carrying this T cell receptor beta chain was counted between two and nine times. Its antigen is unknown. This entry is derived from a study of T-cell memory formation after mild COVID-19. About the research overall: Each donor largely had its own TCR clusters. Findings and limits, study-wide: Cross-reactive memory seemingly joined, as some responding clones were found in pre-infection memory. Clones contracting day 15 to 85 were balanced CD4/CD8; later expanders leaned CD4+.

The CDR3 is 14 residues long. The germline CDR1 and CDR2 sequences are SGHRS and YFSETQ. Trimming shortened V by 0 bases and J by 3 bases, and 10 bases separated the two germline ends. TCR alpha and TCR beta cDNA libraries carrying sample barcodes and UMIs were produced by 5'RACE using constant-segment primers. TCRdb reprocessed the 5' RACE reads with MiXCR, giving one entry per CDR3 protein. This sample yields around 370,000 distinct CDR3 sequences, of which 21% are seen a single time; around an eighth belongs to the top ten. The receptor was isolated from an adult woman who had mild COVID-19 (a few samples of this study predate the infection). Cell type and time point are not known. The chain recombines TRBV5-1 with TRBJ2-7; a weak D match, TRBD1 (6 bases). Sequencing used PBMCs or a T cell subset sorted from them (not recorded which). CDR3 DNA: TGCGCCAGCAGCTTGGGGGACACCAGCTACGAGCAGTACTTC. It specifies CASSLGDTSYEQYF.